This passage covers 9 T cell receptor beta chains from one sample sequenced in a study of radiation and T cells in renal cell carcinoma. Generated by immunoSEQ multiplex PCR, the TCRdb table keeps only in-frame clones and is missing some. The table lists about 130,000 clones, about 88% of them singletons. Time point in this sample: baseline pretreatment blood. Treatment reported: 15 Gy SBRT to primary tumor, nephrectomy 4 weeks later. Specimen: blood, collected from a patient whose treatment included radiotherapy and nephrectomy. The receptors originated from a woman aged 50 to 65 with renal cell carcinoma.

The rearrangement uses TRBV5-6 and TRBJ2-5, with D perhaps matching TRBD2 (5 bases). Deletions cut 6 bases from V and 4 bases from J, with 19 bases between. Germline CDR1 and CDR2: SGHDT and YYEEEE. This CDR3 has 15 residues. As DNA, the CDR3 is TGTGCCAGCACCAACGGGATGGTAGGCTTAGAGACCCAGTACTTC. Translating it yields CASTNGMVGLETQYF. Drawing the rest from reference TRBV5-6 and TRBJ2-5, the complete variable domain is DAGVTQSPTHLIKTRGQQVTLRCSPKSGHDTVSWYQQALGQGPQFIFQYYEEEERQRGNFPDRFSGHQFPNYSSELNVNALLLGDSALYLCASTNGMVGLETQYFGPGTRLLVL.

The V and J genes are TRBV5-8 and TRBJ1-2; D remains unclear. V was shortened by 2 bases and J by 2 bases, with 7 bases between the two germline ends. This CDR3 contains 13 residues. Per germline, CDR1 SGHTS and CDR2 YDEGEE. CDR3 DNA: TGTGCCAGCAGCTTACAGATAAACTATGGCTACACCTTC. Amino acids: CASSLQINYGYTF.

The J gene is TRBJ1-5, the V gene TRBV14; D call uncertain. In germline, CDR1 is SGHDN, CDR2 FVKESK. This CDR3 has 13 residues. The V and J ends lost 6 bases and 2 bases respectively, with 8 bases between them. The CDR3 here is CASSRGGNQPQHF. Written as DNA, the CDR3 is TGTGCCAGCAGTCGGGGTGGCAATCAGCCCCAGCATTTT. The full variable domain, its missing parts supplied by reference TRBV14 and TRBJ1-5, is EAGVTQFPSHSVIEKGQTVTLRCDPISGHDNLYWYRRVMGKEIKFLLHFVKESKQDESGMPNNRFLAERTGGTYSTLKVQPAELEDSGVYFCASSRGGNQPQHFGDGTRLSIL.

The chain links TRBV6-5 to TRBJ2-7; tentatively, D is TRBD2 (6 bases). Trimming cost V 1 base and J 5 bases, with 9 bases left between them. This CDR3 is built from 13 residues. The V gene's germline CDR1 is MNHEY and CDR2 SVGAGI. CDR3 in DNA: TGTGCCAGCAGTTACTTCGGGGGAGACGAGCAGTACTTC. Translated: CASSYFGGDEQYF.

The chain employs TRBV5-6 and TRBJ1-1; the D is unclear. The V end lost 3 bases, the J end lost 2 bases, and 11 bases lay between the germline ends. The CDR3 length is 14 residues. Germline CDR1 SGHDT, CDR2 YYEEEE. The CDR3 sequence: CASSSRHSNTEAFF. The CDR3 nucleotides are TGTGCCAGCAGCTCCCGTCATTCTAACACTGAAGCTTTCTTT.

This chain uses TRBV7-8 with TRBJ2-7; 9 positions agree with TRBD1. The CDR3 has 15 residues. Germline CDR1 reads SGHVS; CDR2 reads FQNEAQ. The J segment lost 7 bases and the V segment lost 6 bases, leaving 13 bases of the junction unmatched. The CDR3 is CASSPSGTGTDEQYF. As DNA, the CDR3 is TGTGCCAGCAGTCCTTCCGGGACAGGGACGGATGAGCAGTACTTC. The full variable domain, completed using reference TRBV7-8 and TRBJ2-7, is GAGVSQSPRYKVAKRGQDVALRCDPISGHVSLFWYQQALGQGPEFLTYFQNEAQLDKSGLPSDRFFAERPEGSVSTLKIQRTQQEDSAVYLCASSPSGTGTDEQYFGPGTRLTVT.

The V call is TRBV14, the J call TRBJ1-6; D not resolved. The CDR3 length is 12 residues. V lost 8 bases and J 10 bases, leaving 12 bases between the germline ends. Germline values: CDR1 SGHDN, CDR2 FVKESK. The CDR3 is CASGVFASPLHF. In DNA form, the CDR3 reads TGTGCCAGCGGGGTTTTTGCATCACCCCTCCACTTT.

The chain has TRBV18 and TRBJ2-5; D is unclear. CDR1 and CDR2 from the germline V gene are KGHSH and LQKENI. Trimming pared 0 bases from V and 3 bases from J, leaving 11 bases between. The CDR3 runs to 15 residues. The CDR3 loop reads CASSPPNIGKETQYF. The DNA of the CDR3 is TGTGCCAGCTCACCACCTAATATAGGGAAAGAGACCCAGTACTTC. Based on the CDR3 plus reference TRBV18 and TRBJ2-5, the full variable domain is NAGVMQNPRHLVRRRGQEARLRCSPMKGHSHVYWYRQLPEEGLKFMVYLQKENIIDESGMPKERFSAEFPKEGPSILRIQQVVRGDSAAYFCASSPPNIGKETQYFGPGTRLLVL.

In nucleotides, the CDR3 is TGTGCCAGCAGCGGACAGCTCGCGAACACCGGGGAGCTGTTTTTT. Amino acid sequence: CASSGQLANTGELFF. The chain links TRBV9 to TRBJ2-2; possible D gene TRBD1, 5 bases. Germline CDR1 and CDR2: SGDLS and YYNGEE. This CDR3 contains 15 residues. Trimming pared 3 bases from V and 0 bases from J, leaving 9 bases between. The full variable domain, rest sourced from reference TRBV9 and TRBJ2-2, is DSGVTQTPKHLITATGQRVTLRCSPRSGDLSVYWYQQSLDQGLQFLIQYYNGEERAKGNILERFSAQQFPDLHSELNLSSLELGDSALYFCASSGQLANTGELFFGEGSRLTVL.